These 19 T cell receptor beta chains originate from one sample sequenced in a study of T cells in women clearing cervical HPV infection. This table comes from immunoSEQ multiplex PCR, and its TCRdb copy is limited to in-frame clones, with some not included. The repertoire shows around 17,000 clones; the top ten hold 7.2%. Input material: blood buffy coat. The origin of the receptors is a woman between 18 and 70 years old with a cervical HPV16 infection that either progressed to CIN3+ or cleared (not recorded which).

Points on this clone: The read is 3 residues too short to cover the CDR3 end, so that end is filled in from the germline J gene. The chain links TRBV2 to TRBJ1-2; the D gene is possibly TRBD1 (6 bases). This CDR3 has 14 amino acids. CDR1 is SNHLY and CDR2 is FYNNEI in the germline V gene. The CDR3 loop is CASRWDTEVEGYTF. CDR3 DNA, as far as it was read: TGTGCCAGCAGGTGGGACACGGAGGTTGAGGGC.

About this clone: The read finishes 3 residues shy of the CDR3 end, and the germline J gene is used to complete it. J is TRBJ1-1 and V is TRBV5-1, with TRBD1 as a possible D gene (6 bases). The CDR3 is 15 residues long. The V gene lost 3 bases and the J gene lost 6 bases, with 18 bases spanning the gap. CDR1 and CDR2 from the germline V gene are SGHRS and YFSETQ. CDR3 DNA (partial): TGCGCCAGCAGCTCGGACAGTGGGATAGGAGCTGAA. The encoded protein is CASSSDSGIGAE. The CDR3 as a whole reads CASSSDSGIGAEAFF. Looking up the rest from reference TRBV5-1 and TRBJ1-1 gives the full variable domain: KAGVTQTPRYLIKTRGQQVTLSCSPISGHRSVSWYQQTPGQGLQFLFEYFSETQRNKGNFPGRFSGRQFSNSRSEMNVSTLELGDSALYLCASSSDSGIGAEAFFGQGTRLTVV.

In the case of this clone: The read is 3 residues too short to cover the CDR3 end, so that end is filled in from the germline J gene. The chain uses TRBV4-2 and TRBJ1-6; D might be TRBD1 (6 bases). The ends were cut back, 0 bases at V and 6 bases at J, with 12 bases in the middle. The V gene's germline CDR1 is LGHNA and CDR2 YNFKEQ. The CDR3 is 16 residues long. CDR3 sequence: CASSQDPGGGNSPLHF. The sequenced CDR3 bases are TGTGCCAGCAGCCAAGATCCGGGAGGGGGTAATTCACCC.

Worth noting for this clone: The CDR3 extends 3 residues past the end of the read, so its final part is completed from the germline J gene. The chain employs TRBV19 and TRBJ1-6; D not certain. Germline assignment: CDR1 LNHDA and CDR2 SQIVND (reference sequence). The CDR3 covers 12 residues. V was shortened by 2 bases and J by 9 bases, with 5 bases between the two germline ends. The CDR3 spells CASSIQASPLHF. Partial CDR3 DNA: TGTGCCAGTAGTATACAGGCTTCACCC.

About this clone: The CDR3 extends 3 residues past the end of the read, so its final part is completed from the germline J gene. The gene calls are TRBV4-2 and TRBJ2-7; TRBD2 aligns across 11 bases. In germline, CDR1 is LGHNA, CDR2 YNFKEQ. The V gene end was trimmed by 3 bases and the J gene end by 4 bases; junction bases not matched to a gene: 2. This CDR3 region has 14 residues. CDR3 DNA (partial): TGTGCCAGCAGCCACTCTAGCGGGGGGTACGAG. Translation: CASSHSSGGYE. The entire CDR3 sequence reads CASSHSSGGYEQYF.

Its frequency marks this clone as large. The CDR3 is cut off 3 residues early in the read; its end comes from the germline J gene. The rearrangement joins TRBV15 to TRBJ1-3; D is unclear. The V gene lost 0 bases and the J gene lost 7 bases, with 10 bases spanning the gap. The CDR3 has 14 residues. Germline V gene data show CDR1 as LNHNV and CDR2 as YYDKDF (reference sequence). Partial CDR3 DNA: TGTGCCACCAGCAGAGATCGGGGAAAGAACACC. This gives the protein CATSRDRGKNT. The CDR3 in full is CATSRDRGKNTIYF.

Concerning this clone: The CDR3 end falls 3 residues outside the read, so it is completed with the germline J gene. This rearrangement joins TRBV20-1 to TRBJ1-3; tentatively, D is TRBD1 (5 bases). The CDR3 consists of 13 residues. The germline gives CDR1 DFQATT, CDR2 SNEGSKA (reference sequence). V gave up 1 base and J gave up 4 bases, with 8 bases separating them. CDR3 loop: CSARVTAGNTIYF. The CDR3 bases that were read are TGCAGTGCTAGAGTGACAGCGGGAAACACC.

Of note for this clone: With the read ending 3 residues before the CDR3 end, the germline J gene is used to fill in that end. The rearrangement links TRBV6-2 or TRBV6-3 to TRBJ2-1; tentative D call: TRBD2 (5 bases). The CDR3 is 16 residues long. Germline assignment: CDR1 MNHEY and CDR2 SVGEGT. V lost 1 base to trimming and J lost 6 bases, with 16 bases between them. The CDR3 is CASSYLGGYRGNEQFF. Partial CDR3 DNA: TGTGCCAGCAGTTACTTGGGCGGGTATCGGGGCAATGAG.

Comment on this clone: The CDR3 end lies 3 residues beyond the end of the read and is filled in from the germline J gene. The chain recombines TRBV6-2 or TRBV6-3 with TRBJ1-2; 7 bases are shared with TRBD1. Germline loops: CDR1 MNHEY, CDR2 SVGEGT. The CDR3 has 14 amino acids. Incomplete CDR3 DNA: TGTGCCAGCAGTTATTCCGACAGGGTAGTAGGC. As protein: CASSYSDRVVG. The whole CDR3 region reads CASSYSDRVVGYTF.

Its frequency marks this clone as medium-sized (0.01 to 0.1%). The CDR3 end lies 3 residues beyond the end of the read and is filled in from the germline J gene. The rearrangement links TRBV29-1 to TRBJ2-3; a weak D match, TRBD2 (5 bases). Germline CDR1 is SQVTM and CDR2 is ANQGSEA. The ends were cut back, 0 bases at V and 3 bases at J, with 16 bases in the middle. The CDR3 has 16 residues. CDR3 bases read: TGCAGCGTTGAAGATCGTGAGAGGGTATCTACAGATACG. As protein: CSVEDRERVSTDT. The entire CDR3 is CSVEDRERVSTDTQYF.

On this clone: Read coverage stops 3 residues before the CDR3 terminus; the germline J gene supplies the remainder. J is TRBJ1-1 and V is TRBV29-1; D is unresolved. This CDR3 is built from 12 residues. V dropped 7 bases and J dropped 2 bases, with 11 bases sitting between them. The germline V gene encodes CDR1 SQVTM and CDR2 ANQGSEA. CDR3 DNA (partial): TGCAGCGGCCACATTTTAAACACTGAA. It yields the protein CSGHILNTE. The complete CDR3 reads CSGHILNTEAFF.

Concerning this clone: The sequenced fragment ends 3 residues before the CDR3 boundary, so the rest is inferred from the germline J gene. J is TRBJ1-2 and V is TRBV28, with a tentative D call TRBD1 (6 bases). Trimming shortened V by 4 bases and J by 6 bases, and 15 bases separated the two germline ends. There are 14 residues in the CDR3. From germline, CDR1 is MDHEN and CDR2 SYDVKM. CDR3 sequence reads: CASSSGGPRNGYTF. The DNA read from the CDR3 is TGTGCCAGCAGTTCGGGGGGCCCCCGTAATGGC.

Concerning this clone itself: From the germline J gene comes the end of the CDR3, since the read stops 3 residues before it. The gene calls are TRBV27 and TRBJ2-3; the D gene is possibly TRBD2 (6 bases). Germline lookup yields CDR1 MNHEY and CDR2 SMNVEV (reference sequence). CDR3 length: 13 residues. This CDR3 reads CASSGDGLSAQYF. Incomplete CDR3 DNA: TGTGCCAGCAGTGGGGACGGACTATCCGCG.

Turning to this clone: The CDR3 extends 3 residues past the end of the read, so its final part is completed from the germline J gene. This sequence joins TRBV5-1 and TRBJ2-5; weak D call: TRBD1 (6 bases). Between the trimmed V and J ends, which lost 0 bases and 4 bases, there was a span of 7 bases. The germline gives CDR1 SGHRS, CDR2 YFSETQ. CDR3 size: 13 residues. The part of the CDR3 DNA that was read is TGCGCCAGCAGCTTGGTGGACAGAGAGACC. This gives the protein CASSLVDRET. The whole CDR3 region reads CASSLVDRETQYF.

Details on this clone: The missing CDR3 end, 3 residues past where the read stops, is filled in from the germline J gene. This sequence joins TRBV2 and TRBJ2-3; D is perhaps TRBD2 (6 bases). Germline V gene data show CDR1 as SNHLY and CDR2 as FYNNEI. The CDR3 is made up of 15 amino acids. V was pared by 6 bases and J by 2 bases, with 15 bases between. CDR3 protein: CASSARRADTDTQYF. Partial CDR3 DNA: TGTGCCAGCAGCGCCAGGAGGGCAGACACAGATACG. Supplemented by reference TRBV2 and TRBJ2-3, the full variable domain reads EPEVTQTPSHQVTQMGQEVILRCVPISNHLYFYWYRQILGQKVEFLVSFYNNEISEKSEIFDDQFSVERPDGSNFTLKIRSTKLEDSAMYFCASSARRADTDTQYFGPGTRLTVL.

CDR3 sequence: CASSQAGSNEKLFF. The sequenced CDR3 bases are TGCGCCAGCAGCCAGGCGGGGTCGAATGAAAAA. The rearrangement links TRBV4-1 to TRBJ1-4, with D hard to call. The CDR3 is cut off 3 residues early in the read; its end comes from the germline J gene. Looked up from germline, CDR1 is MGHRA and CDR2 is YSYEKL. The CDR3 totals 14 residues. V was cut by 3 bases and J by 5 bases, with 10 bases left in between.

Concerning this clone itself: The CDR3 end is not reached by the read, which stops 3 residues before it; the germline J gene fills it in. The V and J genes are TRBV19 and TRBJ1-5; 7 bases are shared with TRBD1. The CDR3 extends over 14 amino acids. In germline, CDR1 is LNHDA, CDR2 SQIVND (reference sequence). V was clipped by 5 bases and J by 2 bases; unmatched bases: 3. CDR3 amino acids: CASSWQGGNQPQHF. The sequenced CDR3 bases are TGTGCCAGTAGTTGGCAGGGGGGCAATCAGCCC.

CDR3 in amino acids: CASSLVRSSYEQYF. Partial CDR3 DNA: TGCGCCAGCAGCTTGGTCAGATCCTCCTACGAG. The chain carries TRBV5-1 and TRBJ2-7; D is unclear. The read halts 3 residues ahead of the CDR3 end, with the missing end drawn from the germline J gene. Trimming shortened V by 0 bases and J by 0 bases, and 7 bases separated the two germline ends. Germline lookup yields CDR1 SGHRS and CDR2 YFSETQ. The CDR3 consists of 14 residues. The variable domain in full, completed from reference TRBV5-1 and TRBJ2-7, reads KAGVTQTPRYLIKTRGQQVTLSCSPISGHRSVSWYQQTPGQGLQFLFEYFSETQRNKGNFPGRFSGRQFSNSRSEMNVSTLELGDSALYLCASSLVRSSYEQYFGPGTRLTVT.

Of note for this clone: The read ends 3 residues shy of where the CDR3 ends; the end is completed using the germline J gene. The chain has TRBV20-1 and TRBJ1-3, with TRBD1 identical over 11 bases. V lost 5 bases, J lost 2 bases, and 8 bases stayed unmatched. This CDR3 has 16 amino acids. CDR1 DFQATT and CDR2 SNEGSKA come from the germline V gene (reference sequence). The chain's CDR3 is CSAGGDRGFAGNTIYF. Partial CDR3 DNA: TGCAGTGCTGGTGGGGACAGGGGGTTCGCTGGAAACACC.